The clone carrying this TCR beta chain was detected a few times. This specimen comes from a study of T-cell memory formation after mild COVID-19. The CDR3 spans 13 residues. Germline lookup yields CDR1 SEHNR and CDR2 FQNEAQ (reference sequence). V lost 5 bases, J lost 5 bases, and 10 bases lay in between. From 5'RACE with constant-segment primers came TCR alpha and TCR beta cDNA libraries that carried sample barcodes and UMIs. TCRdb re-called the 5' RACE reads with MiXCR, one entry per CDR3 protein. Here the sample spans approximately 300,000 distinct CDR3 sequences, approximately 16% being singletons.

This TCR came from a man aged 18-30 years who had mild COVID-19 (a few samples of this study predate the infection). Cell type and time point are not known. The chain couples TRBV7-9 to TRBJ2-1; a possible D gene is TRBD1 (6 bases). Sequenced: PBMCs or a T cell subset sorted from them (not recorded which). CDR3 in DNA: TGTGCCAGCAGCCCTTGGACAGACAATGAGCAGTTCTTC. Translated: CASSPWTDNEQFF.